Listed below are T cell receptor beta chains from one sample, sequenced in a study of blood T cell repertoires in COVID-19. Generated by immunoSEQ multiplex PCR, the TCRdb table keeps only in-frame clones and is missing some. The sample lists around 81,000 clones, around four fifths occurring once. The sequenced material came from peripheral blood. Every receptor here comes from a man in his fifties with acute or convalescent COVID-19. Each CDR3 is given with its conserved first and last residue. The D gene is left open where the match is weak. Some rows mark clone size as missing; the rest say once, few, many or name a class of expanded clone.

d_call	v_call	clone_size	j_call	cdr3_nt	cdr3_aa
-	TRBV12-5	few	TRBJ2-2	TGTGCTAGTGGTTTGGCTTCCGGGATGTCCTCAGTGCGGCTGTTTTTT	CASGLASGMSSVRLFF
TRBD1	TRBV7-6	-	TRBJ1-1	TGTGCCAGCAGCTTAGGGCCAGGACAGGGGAGGAACACTGAAGCTTTCTTT	CASSLGPGQGRNTEAFF
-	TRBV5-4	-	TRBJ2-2	TGTGCCAGCACCGCTAAAACTAACACCGGGGAGCTGTTTTTT	CASTAKTNTGELFF
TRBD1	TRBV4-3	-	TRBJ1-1	TGCGCCAGCAGCCAACTACAACAGGGGCCAGGCATGAACACTGAAGCTTTCTTT	CASSQLQQGPGMNTEAFF
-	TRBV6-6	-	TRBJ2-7	TGTGCCAGCAGTGTCCGGGGTTTACCCAACTACGAGCAGTACTTC	CASSVRGLPNYEQYF
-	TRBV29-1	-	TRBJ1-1	TGCAGCGTTGGAGTGGCAGGGATGGGTGAAGCTTTCTTT	CSVGVAGMGEAFF
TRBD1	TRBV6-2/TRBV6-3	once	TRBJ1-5	TGTGCCAGCAGTTTGGGACAGGGTCAGCCCCAGCATTTT	CASSLGQGQPQHF
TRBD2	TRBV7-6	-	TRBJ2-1	TGTGCCAGCAGCTCCCTTGGTAGCGGGGGGACCAATGAGCAGTTCTTC	CASSSLGSGGTNEQFF
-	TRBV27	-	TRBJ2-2	TGTGCCAGCGGATTAGCGGTGGGGGGAACCGGGGAGCTGTTTTTT	CASGLAVGGTGELFF
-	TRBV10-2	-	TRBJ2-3	TGCGCCAGCAGCCGACAGCTCACAGATACGCAGTATTTT	CASSRQLTDTQYF
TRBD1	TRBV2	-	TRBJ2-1	TGTGCCAGCAGTATCGGACAGGGGGGCGATGAGCAGTTCTTC	CASSIGQGGDEQFF
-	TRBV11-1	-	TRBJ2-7	TGTGCCAGCGCGAGGGAGAGGTCCTACGAGCAGTACTTC	CASARERSYEQYF
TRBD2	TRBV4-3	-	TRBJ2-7	TGCGCCAGCAGCCAAGGGCTAGCGGGAGGGCCGGGCGAGCAGTACTTC	CASSQGLAGGPGEQYF
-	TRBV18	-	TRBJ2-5	TGTGCCAGCTCACCTTACAAAAAAGAGACCCAGTACTTC	CASSPYKKETQYF
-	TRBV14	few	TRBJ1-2	TGTGCCAGCAGCCAATCGACAGGTCCCGTTCATGGCTACACCTTC	CASSQSTGPVHGYTF
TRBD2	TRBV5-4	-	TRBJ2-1	TGTGCCAGCAGCTCTGGGCGGGAGCAATACAATGAGCAGTTCTTC	CASSSGREQYNEQFF
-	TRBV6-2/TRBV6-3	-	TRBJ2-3	TGTGCCAGCAGTTACCTATTGACCAGAGGGAAACTCACAGATACGCAGTATTTT	CASSYLLTRGKLTDTQYF
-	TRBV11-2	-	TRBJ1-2	TGTGCCAGCAGCTTAGTTGCGGGGAGCTACACCTTC	CASSLVAGSYTF